Included here is one TCR beta chain sequence, with context. Antigen specificity is unknown. The source of the sample is a study of blood T cells in healthy people across ages. General study findings and limits: TCR beta diversity correlated strongly with naive T cell percentage.

Then a second PCR, running roughly 7 to 11 cycles, was carried out with a sample-barcoded 5' primer and a J-beta primer mix. Each CDR3 protein gets one entry after TCRdb re-called the 5' RACE reads with MiXCR. Of 1.5 million or so distinct CDR3 sequences in the sample, about 40% were seen once. Germline V gene data show CDR1 as SGHRS and CDR2 as YFSETQ. V shed 4 bases, J shed 0 bases, and the junction held 5 bases outside the gene matches. The length of the CDR3 is 17 residues. The TCR was taken from a woman in her late teens or twenties in good health. This rearrangement joins TRBV5-1 to TRBJ2-2; 11 bases fit TRBD2. Sample: blood. CDR3 in amino acids: CASSGGLAVANTGELFF. The CDR3 nucleotides are TGCGCCAGCAGCGGGGGACTAGCGGTCGCGAACACCGGGGAGCTGTTTTTT.